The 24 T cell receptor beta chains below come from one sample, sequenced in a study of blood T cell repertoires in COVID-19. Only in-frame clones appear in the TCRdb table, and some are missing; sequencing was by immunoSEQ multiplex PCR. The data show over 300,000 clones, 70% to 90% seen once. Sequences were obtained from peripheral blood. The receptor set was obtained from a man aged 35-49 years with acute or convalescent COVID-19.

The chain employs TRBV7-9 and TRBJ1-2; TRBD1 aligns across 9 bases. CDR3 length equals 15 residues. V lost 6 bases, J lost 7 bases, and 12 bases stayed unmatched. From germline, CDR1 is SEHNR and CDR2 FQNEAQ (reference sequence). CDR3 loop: CASSVGQGGISGYTF. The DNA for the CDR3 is TGTGCCAGCAGTGTGGGACAGGGAGGAATCTCTGGCTACACCTTC.

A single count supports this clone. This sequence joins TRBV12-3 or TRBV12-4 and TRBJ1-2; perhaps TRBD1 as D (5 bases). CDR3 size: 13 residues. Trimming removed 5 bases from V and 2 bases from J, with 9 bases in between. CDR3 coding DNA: TGTGCCAGCAGTGGGGCAGGGAACTATGGCTACACCTTC. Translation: CASSGAGNYGYTF.

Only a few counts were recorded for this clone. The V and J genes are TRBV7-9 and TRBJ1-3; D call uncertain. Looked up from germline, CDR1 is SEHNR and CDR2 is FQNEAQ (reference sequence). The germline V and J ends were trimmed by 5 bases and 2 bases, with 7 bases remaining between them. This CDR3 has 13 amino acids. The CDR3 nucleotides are TGTGCCAGCAGCCTCCAGACTGGAAACACCATATATTTT. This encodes CASSLQTGNTIYF.

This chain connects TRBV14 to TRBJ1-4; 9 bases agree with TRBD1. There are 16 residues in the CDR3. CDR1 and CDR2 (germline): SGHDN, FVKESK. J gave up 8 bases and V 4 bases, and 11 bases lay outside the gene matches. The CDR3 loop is CASSLGATGGLEKLFF. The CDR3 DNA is TGTGCCAGCAGCCTCGGTGCTACAGGGGGCTTAGAAAAACTGTTTTTT.

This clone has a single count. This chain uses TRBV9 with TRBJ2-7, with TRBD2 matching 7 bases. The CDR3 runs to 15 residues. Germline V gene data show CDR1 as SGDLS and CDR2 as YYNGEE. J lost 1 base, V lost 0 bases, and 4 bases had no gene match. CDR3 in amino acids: CASSVESGTSYEQYF. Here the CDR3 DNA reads TGTGCCAGCAGCGTAGAGAGCGGGACGTCCTACGAGCAGTACTTC.

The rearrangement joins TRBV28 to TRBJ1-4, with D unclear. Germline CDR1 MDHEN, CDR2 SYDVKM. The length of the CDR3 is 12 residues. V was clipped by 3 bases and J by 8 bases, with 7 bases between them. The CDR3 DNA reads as TGTGCCAGCAGTTTGTCCAGAGAAAAACTGTTTTTT. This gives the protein CASSLSREKLFF.

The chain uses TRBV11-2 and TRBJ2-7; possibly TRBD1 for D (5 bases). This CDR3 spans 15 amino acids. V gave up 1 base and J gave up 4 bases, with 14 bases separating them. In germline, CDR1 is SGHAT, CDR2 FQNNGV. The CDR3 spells CASSLGAGQLYEQYF. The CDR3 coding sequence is TGTGCCAGCAGCTTAGGGGCAGGGCAGTTATACGAGCAGTACTTC.

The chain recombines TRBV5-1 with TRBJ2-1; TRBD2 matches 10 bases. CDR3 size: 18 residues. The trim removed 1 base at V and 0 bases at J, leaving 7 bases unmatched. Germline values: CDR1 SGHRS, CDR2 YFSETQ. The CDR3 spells CASSLMVSGGSSYNEQFF. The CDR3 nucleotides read TGCGCCAGCAGCTTGATGGTTAGCGGGGGGAGCTCCTACAATGAGCAGTTCTTC. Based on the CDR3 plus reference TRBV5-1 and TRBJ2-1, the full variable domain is KAGVTQTPRYLIKTRGQQVTLSCSPISGHRSVSWYQQTPGQGLQFLFEYFSETQRNKGNFPGRFSGRQFSNSRSEMNVSTLELGDSALYLCASSLMVSGGSSYNEQFFGPGTRLTVL.

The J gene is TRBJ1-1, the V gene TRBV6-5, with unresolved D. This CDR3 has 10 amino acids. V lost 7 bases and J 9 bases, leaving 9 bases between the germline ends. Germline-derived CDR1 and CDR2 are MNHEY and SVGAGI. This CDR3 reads CASTREKAFF. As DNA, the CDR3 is TGTGCCAGCACGAGAGAAAAAGCTTTCTTT.

This CDR3 reads CASSFSGDQPQHF. The CDR3, as DNA: TGTGCCAGCAGTTTTTCCGGGGATCAGCCCCAGCATTTT. This rearrangement joins TRBV6-5 to TRBJ1-5; D not certain. V was pared by 4 bases and J by 5 bases, with 9 bases between. The germline CDR1 and CDR2 sequences are MNHEY and SVGAGI. The CDR3 contains 13 residues.

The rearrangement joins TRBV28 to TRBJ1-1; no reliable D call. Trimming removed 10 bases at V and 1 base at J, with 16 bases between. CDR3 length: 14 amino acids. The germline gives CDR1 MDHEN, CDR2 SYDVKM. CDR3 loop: CATESPGRNTEAFF. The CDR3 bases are TGTGCCACCGAGTCCCCGGGTCGGAACACTGAAGCTTTCTTT. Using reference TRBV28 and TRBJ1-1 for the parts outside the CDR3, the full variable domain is DVKVTQSSRYLVKRTGEKVFLECVQDMDHENMFWYRQDPGLGLRLIYFSYDVKMKEKGDIPEGYSVSREKKERFSLILESASTNQTSMYLCATESPGRNTEAFFGQGTRLTVV.

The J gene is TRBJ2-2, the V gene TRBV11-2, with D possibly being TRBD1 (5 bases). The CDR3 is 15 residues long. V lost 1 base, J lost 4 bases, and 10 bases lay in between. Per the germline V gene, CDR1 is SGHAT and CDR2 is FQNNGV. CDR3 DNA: TGTGCCAGCAGCTTAGGGCAGGGAATCACCGGGGAGCTGTTTTTT. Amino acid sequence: CASSLGQGITGELFF.

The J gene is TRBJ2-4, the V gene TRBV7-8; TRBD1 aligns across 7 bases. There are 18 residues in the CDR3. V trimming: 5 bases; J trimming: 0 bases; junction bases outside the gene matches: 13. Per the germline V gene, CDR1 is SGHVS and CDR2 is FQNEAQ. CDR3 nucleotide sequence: TGTGCCAGCAGCCCTCGGGACAGACGAACAGAAGCCAAAAACATTCAGTACTTC. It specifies CASSPRDRRTEAKNIQYF.

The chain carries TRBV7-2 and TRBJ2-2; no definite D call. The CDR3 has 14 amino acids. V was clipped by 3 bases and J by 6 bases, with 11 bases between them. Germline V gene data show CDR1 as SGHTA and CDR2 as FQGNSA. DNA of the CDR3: TGTGCCAGCAGCTTTGCGGTTTGGCCCGGGGAGCTGTTTTTT. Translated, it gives CASSFAVWPGELFF.

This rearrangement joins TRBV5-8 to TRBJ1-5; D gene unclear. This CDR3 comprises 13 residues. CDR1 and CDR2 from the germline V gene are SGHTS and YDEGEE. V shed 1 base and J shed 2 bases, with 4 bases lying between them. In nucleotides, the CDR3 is TGTGCCAGCAGCTTGCTCCGCAATCAGCCCCAGCATTTT. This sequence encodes CASSLLRNQPQHF.

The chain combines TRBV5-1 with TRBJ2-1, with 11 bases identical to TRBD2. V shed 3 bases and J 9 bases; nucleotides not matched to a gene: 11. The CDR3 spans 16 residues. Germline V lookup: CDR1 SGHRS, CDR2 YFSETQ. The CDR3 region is CASSWGLAGGPREQFF. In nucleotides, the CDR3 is TGCGCCAGCAGCTGGGGATTAGCGGGAGGGCCTCGTGAGCAGTTCTTC. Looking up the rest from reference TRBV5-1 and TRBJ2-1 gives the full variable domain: KAGVTQTPRYLIKTRGQQVTLSCSPISGHRSVSWYQQTPGQGLQFLFEYFSETQRNKGNFPGRFSGRQFSNSRSEMNVSTLELGDSALYLCASSWGLAGGPREQFFGPGTRLTVL.

The CDR3 sequence is CASSERPRVYTGELFF. The DNA for the CDR3 is TGTGCCAGCAGTGAACGTCCCAGGGTTTACACCGGGGAGCTGTTTTTT. The chain links TRBV6-1 to TRBJ2-2; TRBD1 might be the D (5 bases). The germline gives CDR1 MNHNS, CDR2 SASEGT. CDR3 length: 16 residues. Trimming removed 2 bases at V and 3 bases at J, with 13 bases between.

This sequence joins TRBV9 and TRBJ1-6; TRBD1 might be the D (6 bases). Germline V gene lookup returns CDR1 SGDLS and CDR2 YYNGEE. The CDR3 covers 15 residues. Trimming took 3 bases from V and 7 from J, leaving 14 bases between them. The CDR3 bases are TGTGCCAGCAGCGCTCTTACAGGGACGAATTCACCCCTCCACTTT. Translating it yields CASSALTGTNSPLHF.

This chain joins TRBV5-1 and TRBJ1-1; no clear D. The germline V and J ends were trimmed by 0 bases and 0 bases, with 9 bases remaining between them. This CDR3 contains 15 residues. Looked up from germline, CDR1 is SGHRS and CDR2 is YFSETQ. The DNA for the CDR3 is TGCGCCAGCAGCTTGGCCGGGAGCCTGAACACTGAAGCTTTCTTT. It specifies CASSLAGSLNTEAFF. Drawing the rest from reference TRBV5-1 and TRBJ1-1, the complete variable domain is KAGVTQTPRYLIKTRGQQVTLSCSPISGHRSVSWYQQTPGQGLQFLFEYFSETQRNKGNFPGRFSGRQFSNSRSEMNVSTLELGDSALYLCASSLAGSLNTEAFFGQGTRLTVV.

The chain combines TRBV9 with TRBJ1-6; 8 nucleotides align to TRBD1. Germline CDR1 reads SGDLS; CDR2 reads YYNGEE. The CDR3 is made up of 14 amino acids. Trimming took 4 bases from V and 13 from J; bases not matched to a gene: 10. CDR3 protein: CASSKGQGFAPLHF. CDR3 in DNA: TGTGCCAGCAGCAAAGGACAGGGCTTCGCCCCCCTCCACTTT. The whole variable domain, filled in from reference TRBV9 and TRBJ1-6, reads DSGVTQTPKHLITATGQRVTLRCSPRSGDLSVYWYQQSLDQGLQFLIQYYNGEERAKGNILERFSAQQFPDLHSELNLSSLELGDSALYFCASSKGQGFAPLHFGNGTRLTVT.

CDR3 amino acids: CSPGTGNTIYF. In nucleotides, the CDR3 is TGCAGCCCGGGTACTGGAAACACCATATATTTT. The V gene is TRBV29-1, the J gene TRBJ1-3; D gene uncertain. The CDR3 sequence is 11 residues long. Germline V gene sequence: CDR1 SQVTM, CDR2 ANQGSEA. Trimming took 8 bases from V and 2 from J, leaving 7 bases between them.

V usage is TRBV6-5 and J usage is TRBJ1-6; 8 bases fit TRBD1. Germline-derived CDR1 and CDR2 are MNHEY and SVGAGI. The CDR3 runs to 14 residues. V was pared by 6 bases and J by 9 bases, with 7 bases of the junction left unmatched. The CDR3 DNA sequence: TGTGCCAGCAGGTCGACAGGGGTGGTTTCACCCCTCCACTTT. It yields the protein CASRSTGVVSPLHF.

In nucleotides, the CDR3 is TGTGCCAGCAGCCCCGGACAGGGGGCTGACTCTGGGGCCAACGTCCTGACTTTC. Protein product: CASSPGQGADSGANVLTF. The genes are TRBV7-9 and TRBJ2-6; 11 bases map to TRBD1. The J segment lost 0 bases and the V segment lost 5 bases, leaving 6 bases of the junction unmatched. Germline V gives CDR1 SEHNR, CDR2 FQNEAQ (reference sequence). The CDR3 runs to 18 residues.

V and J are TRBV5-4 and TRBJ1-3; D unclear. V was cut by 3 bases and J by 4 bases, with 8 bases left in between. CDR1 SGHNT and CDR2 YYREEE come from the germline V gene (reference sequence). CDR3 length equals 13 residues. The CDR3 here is CASSYGLGNTIYF. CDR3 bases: TGTGCCAGCAGCTACGGACTAGGAAACACCATATATTTT.